The 32 T cell receptor beta chains reported below all come from one sample, sequenced in a study of cytomegalovirus exposure and HLA in healthy donors. The data were produced by immunoSEQ multiplex PCR, yet TCRdb's version contains in-frame clones alone and is incomplete. The repertoire holds 90,000 or so clones, with around 85% as singletons. Sequenced: PBMCs. The receptor set was obtained from a man aged 18 to 30 in good health and CMV-seropositive.

This chain uses TRBV4-2 with TRBJ2-2, with a weak D call TRBD1 (5 bases). Germline V lookup: CDR1 LGHNA, CDR2 YNFKEQ. The CDR3 is 18 amino acids. V was cut by 4 bases and J by 6 bases, with 24 bases left in between. The CDR3 nucleotides are TGTGCCAGCAGCCCCAATTGGGTAGGGGAATCTCGTTCCGGGGAGCTGTTTTTT. This translates into CASSPNWVGESRSGELFF.

The chain combines TRBV19 with TRBJ2-1; a weak D match, TRBD2 (6 bases). This CDR3 has 15 residues. V gave up 1 base and J gave up 7 bases, with 14 bases separating them. Germline V gives CDR1 LNHDA, CDR2 SQIVND (reference sequence). CDR3: CASSIVLRLGNEQFF. CDR3 nucleotide sequence: TGTGCCAGTAGTATAGTCCTCCGACTAGGGAATGAGCAGTTCTTC.

This clone was detected once. The gene calls are TRBV4-1 and TRBJ1-2; D gene unclear. The CDR3 length is 16 residues. V lost 3 bases, J lost 3 bases, and 17 bases lay in between. CDR1 MGHRA and CDR2 YSYEKL come from the germline V gene. The CDR3, as DNA: TGCGCCAGCAGCCACCGACAAGGAGGAGGTGACTATGGCTACACCTTC. Amino acid sequence: CASSHRQGGGDYGYTF.

The CDR3 DNA is TGTGCCAGCAGAAGACATACCCAAGAGACCCAGTACTTC. Translated: CASRRHTQETQYF. J is TRBJ2-5 and V is TRBV6-5; unclear D gene. CDR3 length: 13 amino acids. CDR1 MNHEY and CDR2 SVGAGI come from the germline V gene. V was clipped by 6 bases and J by 1 base, with 9 bases between them.

The rearrangement links TRBV7-8 to TRBJ2-1; 9 bases match TRBD2. V shed 2 bases, J shed 6 bases, and the junction held 8 bases outside the gene matches. Germline CDR1 SGHVS, CDR2 FQNEAQ. The CDR3 is 16 amino acids. CDR3 sequence reads: CASSLIRLAAGNEQFF. The CDR3, as DNA: TGTGCCAGCAGCTTAATTCGACTAGCGGCTGGCAATGAGCAGTTCTTC.

The V and J genes are TRBV28 and TRBJ1-2, with D possibly being TRBD1 (5 bases). Trimming took 5 bases from V and 3 from J, leaving 13 bases between them. This CDR3 is built from 14 residues. CDR1 is MDHEN and CDR2 is SYDVKM in the germline V gene. CDR3 sequence: CASSPLPRDYGYTF. The CDR3 bases are TGTGCCAGCAGTCCCCTACCCAGGGACTATGGCTACACCTTC.

This chain links TRBV9 with TRBJ1-1; 7 bases fit TRBD1. Germline V CDR1 and CDR2: SGDLS, YYNGEE. The CDR3 consists of 15 residues. V lost 4 bases and J lost 1; bases outside the gene matches: 7. Written as DNA, the CDR3 is TGTGCCAGCAGCCCTTCAGGGGGAACGAACACTGAAGCTTTCTTT. Translating gives CASSPSGGTNTEAFF. The whole variable domain, filled in from reference TRBV9 and TRBJ1-1, reads DSGVTQTPKHLITATGQRVTLRCSPRSGDLSVYWYQQSLDQGLQFLIQYYNGEERAKGNILERFSAQQFPDLHSELNLSSLELGDSALYFCASSPSGGTNTEAFFGQGTRLTVV.

This chain links TRBV5-8 with TRBJ2-1; 10 bases align to TRBD2. The germline CDR1 and CDR2 sequences are SGHTS and YDEGEE. V shed 4 bases and J 0 bases; nucleotides not matched to a gene: 10. The CDR3 sequence is 18 residues long. CDR3 protein: CASSMTLAGVGSYNEQFF. Written as DNA, the CDR3 is TGTGCCAGCAGCATGACCCTAGCGGGAGTGGGCTCCTACAATGAGCAGTTCTTC.

The V and J genes are TRBV9 and TRBJ2-3; 7 bases agree with TRBD2. Germline V gene lookup returns CDR1 SGDLS and CDR2 YYNGEE. The CDR3 covers 15 residues. Losses at the gene ends were 2 bases for V and 2 bases for J; bases not matched to a gene: 5. CDR3 bases: TGTGCCAGCAGCGTGCGAGCGGGGACCACAGATACGCAGTATTTT. As protein: CASSVRAGTTDTQYF.

The V gene is TRBV5-1, the J gene TRBJ1-4, with 7 bases lining up with TRBD1. Germline V gives CDR1 SGHRS, CDR2 YFSETQ. The CDR3 is 17 amino acids. The V segment lost 3 bases and the J segment 2 bases; nucleotides outside the gene matches: 10. The CDR3 is CASSWGDRSLTNEKLFF. The CDR3 DNA follows: TGCGCCAGCAGCTGGGGGGACAGAAGCCTTACTAATGAAAAACTGTTTTTT.

The chain carries TRBV5-1 and TRBJ1-4; possible D gene TRBD1, 5 bases. Trimming shortened V by 4 bases and J by 3 bases, and 13 bases separated the two germline ends. CDR1 is SGHRS and CDR2 is YFSETQ in the germline V gene. The CDR3 spans 15 residues. The CDR3 bases are TGCGCCAGCAGCCCGCGGGACGGATCTAATGAAAAACTGTTTTTT. Amino acids: CASSPRDGSNEKLFF.

This clone was detected only a few times. This sequence joins TRBV29-1 and TRBJ2-1; tentatively, D is TRBD2 (6 bases). Between the trimmed V and J ends, which lost 0 bases and 5 bases, there was a span of 14 bases. Germline CDR1 SQVTM, CDR2 ANQGSEA. The CDR3 has 15 residues. In DNA, the CDR3 is TGCAGCGTTGAAGATCCGACTAGACTCGACAATGAGCAGTTCTTC. It encodes CSVEDPTRLDNEQFF.

This clone was counted between two and nine times. This chain uses TRBV2 with TRBJ2-7; tentatively, D is TRBD1 (5 bases). Looked up from germline, CDR1 is SNHLY and CDR2 is FYNNEI. The V end was cut by 4 bases, the J end by 9 bases, with 13 bases between. The CDR3 loop spans 12 amino acids. CDR3: CASSADTFTQYV. CDR3 DNA: TGTGCCAGCAGTGCGGACACCTTCACGCAGTACGTC.

The chain recombines TRBV6-1 with TRBJ1-1; D is uncertain. Germline CDR1 is MNHNS and CDR2 is SASEGT. This CDR3 is built from 12 residues. The V end was cut by 2 bases, the J end by 7 bases, with 8 bases between. The CDR3 bases are TGTGCCAGCAGTGAAAGCGGGATTGAAGCTTTCTTT. It encodes CASSESGIEAFF.

This CDR3 reads CASSALTGGNQPQHF. As DNA, the CDR3 is TGTGCCAGCAGTGCTTTGACAGGGGGCAATCAGCCCCAGCATTTT. The chain joins TRBV6-1 to TRBJ1-5; 8 positions agree with TRBD1. Per the germline V gene, CDR1 is MNHNS and CDR2 is SASEGT. Losses at the gene ends were 4 bases for V and 2 bases for J; bases not matched to a gene: 4. This CDR3 region has 15 residues.

This chain joins TRBV28 and TRBJ2-3; 8 positions agree with TRBD2. Trimming at V came to 8 bases and at J to 2 bases, leaving 9 bases not matched to a gene. The CDR3 extends over 15 amino acids. Germline V gene data show CDR1 as MDHEN and CDR2 as SYDVKM. CDR3 bases: TGTGCCAGCTCCACGTTGCGGGAGGTCACAGATACGCAGTATTTT. As protein: CASSTLREVTDTQYF.

The chain carries TRBV5-4 and TRBJ2-1; tentatively, D is TRBD2 (5 bases). V was cut by 3 bases and J by 9 bases, with 7 bases left in between. Germline V gives CDR1 SGHNT, CDR2 YYREEE (reference sequence). This CDR3 contains 11 residues. The CDR3 sequence is CASSSSREQFF. The CDR3, as DNA: TGTGCCAGCAGCTCTAGCCGTGAGCAGTTCTTC. Filled out from reference TRBV5-4 and TRBJ2-1, the complete variable domain reads ETGVTQSPTHLIKTRGQQVTLRCSSQSGHNTVSWYQQALGQGPQFIFQYYREEENGRGNFPPRFSGLQFPNYSSELNVNALELDDSALYLCASSSSREQFFGPGTRLTVL.

This clone has a single count. The chain combines TRBV7-9 with TRBJ2-5; 15 bases agree with TRBD2. This CDR3 comprises 17 residues. CDR1 and CDR2 (germline): SEHNR, FQNEAQ (reference sequence). The V and J ends lost 4 bases and 4 bases, in that order; junction bases with no gene match: 7. CDR3 sequence: CASSSGTSGRSGETQYF. The DNA for the CDR3 is TGTGCCAGCAGCTCCGGGACTAGCGGGAGGTCTGGAGAGACCCAGTACTTC.

This clone was found once. The rearrangement uses TRBV5-4 and TRBJ1-2, with D maybe TRBD1 (6 bases). The CDR3 contains 14 residues. With 4 bases removed from V and 4 bases from J, the gap between germline ends came to 14 bases. Germline assignment: CDR1 SGHNT and CDR2 YYREEE (reference sequence). The CDR3 DNA follows: TGTGCCAGCAGCCTGGGGGGGCTAGGCTATGGCTACACCTTC. Protein: CASSLGGLGYGYTF. Combining the CDR3 with reference TRBV5-4 and TRBJ1-2 gives the whole variable domain ETGVTQSPTHLIKTRGQQVTLRCSSQSGHNTVSWYQQALGQGPQFIFQYYREEENGRGNFPPRFSGLQFPNYSSELNVNALELDDSALYLCASSLGGLGYGYTFGSGTRLTVV.

This clone was found a few times. The chain's CDR3 is CASSLTSGAPDTQYF. The CDR3 nucleotides are TGTGCCAGCAGCTTGACTAGCGGGGCCCCAGATACGCAGTATTTT. The chain has TRBV7-3 and TRBJ2-3; 11 bases match TRBD2. The CDR3 has 15 residues. CDR1 and CDR2 (germline): SGHTA, FQGTGA. V was pared by 3 bases and J by 4 bases, with 3 bases of the junction left unmatched.

This chain uses TRBV27 with TRBJ2-1; 7 nucleotides line up with TRBD1. V was clipped by 7 bases and J by 5 bases; unmatched bases: 11. The CDR3 extends over 15 amino acids. Per the germline V gene, CDR1 is MNHEY and CDR2 is SMNVEV (reference sequence). CDR3 bases: TGTGCCAGCAAAAGGGACAGCACAATCGACAATGAGCAGTTCTTC. Translated: CASKRDSTIDNEQFF.

This chain connects TRBV10-3 to TRBJ1-2; 10 positions agree with TRBD1. The ends lost 4 bases at V and 8 bases at J; junction bases unmatched: 4. Germline V gene data show CDR1 as ENHRY and CDR2 as SYGVKD. The CDR3 is 13 amino acids. CDR3 nucleotide sequence: TGTGCCATCAGTGCTGACAGGGGGCAGGGCTACACCTTC. Translated, it gives CAISADRGQGYTF.

This clone has only one observation. In DNA, the CDR3 is TGTGCCAGCTCGTCACAGCCGAACACCGGGGAGCTGTTTTTT. Amino acids: CASSSQPNTGELFF. V and J are TRBV18 and TRBJ2-2; no clear D. V gave up 6 bases and J gave up 0 bases, with 8 bases separating them. Per the germline V gene, CDR1 is KGHSH and CDR2 is LQKENI. There are 14 residues in the CDR3.

In this sample, this clone turned up a few times. V is TRBV23-1 and J is TRBJ2-7; D is perhaps TRBD2 (5 bases). TRBV23-1 is known as an ORF, though its function is uncertain. This CDR3 has 15 amino acids. Trimming pared 0 bases from V and 4 bases from J, leaving 13 bases between. The CDR3 protein is CASSQSRTQRYEQYV. The DNA of the CDR3 is TGCGCCAGCAGTCAATCGAGGACTCAGCGATACGAGCAGTACGTC.

The V and J genes are TRBV27 and TRBJ1-2; D is ambiguous. In germline, CDR1 is MNHEY, CDR2 SMNVEV (reference sequence). This CDR3 spans 13 amino acids. V was clipped by 6 bases and J by 1 base, with 9 bases between them. CDR3 bases: TGTGCCAGCAGCACCACAGATAACTATGGCTACACCTTC. Its protein product is CASSTTDNYGYTF.

The rearrangement uses TRBV5-6 and TRBJ2-2; 8 nucleotides agree with TRBD1. Germline lookup yields CDR1 SGHDT and CDR2 YYEEEE. The V gene end was trimmed by 5 bases and the J gene end by 6 bases; junction bases not matched to a gene: 6. The CDR3 covers 14 residues. CDR3 nucleotide sequence: TGTGCCAGCAGTCGGGACAGGCGGTCCGGGGAGCTGTTTTTT. This sequence encodes CASSRDRRSGELFF.

The gene calls are TRBV18 and TRBJ1-1, with 8 positions matching TRBD1. The junction had 3 bases not matched to a gene; V was cut back by 5 bases and J by 1 base. Germline V gene lookup returns CDR1 KGHSH and CDR2 LQKENI. CDR3 length: 14 residues. The CDR3, as DNA: TGTGCCAGCTCAATACAGGGGGAGAACACTGAAGCTTTCTTT. Translated: CASSIQGENTEAFF.

This sequence joins TRBV5-1 and TRBJ2-1, with 8 positions matching TRBD1. Trimming cost V 0 bases and J 8 bases; bases outside gene matches: 7. Germline-derived CDR1 and CDR2 are SGHRS and YFSETQ. The CDR3 covers 15 residues. This CDR3 is CASSLEDRVIDEQFF. The CDR3 DNA is TGCGCCAGCAGCTTGGAGGACAGGGTAATAGATGAGCAGTTCTTC.

This chain joins TRBV7-6 and TRBJ2-1, with 7 bases identical to TRBD2. Losses at the gene ends were 6 bases for V and 7 bases for J; bases not matched to a gene: 9. The CDR3 length is 14 residues. In germline, CDR1 is SGHVS, CDR2 FNYEAQ. CDR3 nucleotide sequence: TGTGCCAGCAGTCTCCAGTCAGCGGGAAATGAGCAGTTCTTC. Protein: CASSLQSAGNEQFF.

This clone was counted a single time. The rearrangement joins TRBV5-4 to TRBJ2-2; 12 nucleotides align to TRBD2. Losses at the gene ends were 0 bases for V and 5 bases for J; bases not matched to a gene: 2. The CDR3 sequence is 16 residues long. Germline V gene data show CDR1 as SGHNT and CDR2 as YYREEE (reference sequence). CDR3 region: CASSLGLAGETGELFF. CDR3 nucleotide sequence: TGTGCCAGCAGCTTGGGACTAGCGGGAGAAACCGGGGAGCTGTTTTTT.

This clone was seen a single time. The chain is built from TRBV27 and TRBJ2-3; TRBD2 might be the D (6 bases). The V and J ends lost 4 bases and 8 bases respectively, with 13 bases between them. This CDR3 is 13 amino acids long. Germline V gene sequence: CDR1 MNHEY, CDR2 SMNVEV (reference sequence). The DNA for the CDR3 is TGTGCCAGCAGTTCCCGGGGGTCAGCTACGCAGTATTTT. It specifies CASSSRGSATQYF.

This rearrangement joins TRBV28 to TRBJ2-7, with TRBD1 matching 8 bases. Germline assignment: CDR1 MDHEN and CDR2 SYDVKM. Losses at the gene ends were 6 bases for V and 0 bases for J; bases not matched to a gene: 1. The CDR3 length is 13 residues. CDR3: CASRDRVSYEQYV. DNA for the CDR3: TGTGCCAGCAGGGACAGGGTCTCCTACGAGCAGTACGTC.